These T cell receptor beta chains were read from a single sample in a study of regulatory T cells in long-lasting Graves disease. TCRdb called the multiplex PCR reads again in MiXCR, with one record for every CDR3 protein. Here the sample spans about 530,000 distinct CDR3 sequences, about 15% being singletons. In addition, the sample was reused for a study of T cells in Graves' hyperthyroidism and ophthalmopathy.

The sample was peripheral blood mononuclear cells (PBMCs), taken at new diagnosis, from a patient treated with antithyroid drugs. These receptors were obtained from a woman aged 40-60 years with Graves disease. Each CDR3 is given with its conserved first and last residue. Fields, in order: CDR3 DNA, CDR3 protein, D gene, J gene, V gene, clone size. A D gene is named only where the DNA matches it firmly. Size is stated for part of the rows, as once, few or many counts, or as a class when the clone is expanded.

CDR3 DNA: TGTGCCACCCGGACAGGCAATCAGCCCCAGCATTTT
CDR3 protein: CATRTGNQPQHF
D gene: -
J gene: TRBJ1-5
V gene: TRBV19
clone size: -

CDR3 DNA: TGTGCCAGCGGGACAGGAGCGCCCCAGCATTTT
CDR3 protein: CASGTGAPQHF
D gene: TRBD1
J gene: TRBJ1-5
V gene: TRBV12-3/TRBV12-4
clone size: many

CDR3 DNA: TGTGCCAGCAGCTACCAGGGGGGCCAAGAGACCCAGTACTTC
CDR3 protein: CASSYQGGQETQYF
D gene: -
J gene: TRBJ2-5
V gene: TRBV9
clone size: -

CDR3 DNA: TGTGCCACCAGCAGAGTTTATGGGGTCAATCAGCCCCAGCATTTT
CDR3 protein: CATSRVYGVNQPQHF
D gene: -
J gene: TRBJ1-5
V gene: TRBV15
clone size: few

CDR3 DNA: TGTGCCAGTACCTCGGGGGCGCGTGGCTATGGCTACACCTTC
CDR3 protein: CASTSGARGYGYTF
D gene: -
J gene: TRBJ1-2
V gene: TRBV19
clone size: -

CDR3 DNA: TGTGCCAGTAGGATGGATATCTTCGGGACAGATACGCAGTATTTT
CDR3 protein: CASRMDIFGTDTQYF
D gene: -
J gene: TRBJ2-3
V gene: TRBV19
clone size: few

CDR3 DNA: TGTGCCAGCAGCTTGGCCGCAGGGGGCGCCTCCTACGAGCAGTACTTC
CDR3 protein: CASSLAAGGASYEQYF
D gene: TRBD1
J gene: TRBJ2-7
V gene: TRBV5-6
clone size: few

CDR3 DNA: TGTGCCAGCAGCTTTATAGGACAGGGTTTCTCCTACGAGCAGTACTTC
CDR3 protein: CASSFIGQGFSYEQYF
D gene: TRBD1
J gene: TRBJ2-7
V gene: TRBV7-2
clone size: many

CDR3 DNA: TGTGCCAGCAGCTTAGATCTTGGGACTAGGGCTGGGAAGTTCTTC
CDR3 protein: CASSLDLGTRAGKFF
D gene: TRBD2
J gene: TRBJ2-1
V gene: TRBV11-3
clone size: many

CDR3 DNA: TGTGCCAGCAGCCAAGATCCCTTATCGGACACTGAAGCTTTCTTT
CDR3 protein: CASSQDPLSDTEAFF
D gene: -
J gene: TRBJ1-1
V gene: TRBV3-1
clone size: many

CDR3 DNA: TGCGCCAGCAGTCTCCAGGGGTCTATGAACACTGAAGCTTTCTTT
CDR3 protein: CASSLQGSMNTEAFF
D gene: -
J gene: TRBJ1-1
V gene: TRBV5-1
clone size: -

CDR3 DNA: TGTGCCATCATGGGCAGCGAGGGTGTAAACGCTTTCTTT
CDR3 protein: CAIMGSEGVNAFF
D gene: -
J gene: TRBJ1-1
V gene: TRBV10-3
clone size: many

CDR3 DNA: TGTGCCAGCAGCTTAATTCCCGATAACACTGAAGCTTTCTTT
CDR3 protein: CASSLIPDNTEAFF
D gene: -
J gene: TRBJ1-1
V gene: TRBV7-9
clone size: many

CDR3 DNA: TGCGCCAGCAGCAGGGACGGTGAAAAACTGTTTTTT
CDR3 protein: CASSRDGEKLFF
D gene: -
J gene: TRBJ1-4
V gene: TRBV5-1
clone size: -

CDR3 DNA: TGTGCCAGCAGCTTATCGGTCGGGCTAGCGACGTCCAATGAGCAGTTCTTC
CDR3 protein: CASSLSVGLATSNEQFF
D gene: -
J gene: TRBJ2-1
V gene: TRBV7-2
clone size: few

CDR3 DNA: TGCAGTGCGAGAGAGGGGACCTCTCTTGGGGGCAATCAGCCCCAGCATTTT
CDR3 protein: CSAREGTSLGGNQPQHF
D gene: -
J gene: TRBJ1-5
V gene: TRBV20-1
clone size: few

CDR3 DNA: TGTGCCAGCAGTTCGCAAACGTGGGGCTACACCTTC
CDR3 protein: CASSSQTWGYTF
D gene: -
J gene: TRBJ1-2
V gene: TRBV12-3/TRBV12-4
clone size: many

CDR3 DNA: TGTGCCAGTACTGGGGTAGGGGTTGGGAACACTGAAGCTTTCTTT
CDR3 protein: CASTGVGVGNTEAFF
D gene: -
J gene: TRBJ1-1
V gene: TRBV2
clone size: many

CDR3 DNA: TGCAGTGCTGAGGACAGAGATGGCTACACCTTC
CDR3 protein: CSAEDRDGYTF
D gene: -
J gene: TRBJ1-2
V gene: TRBV20-1
clone size: few

CDR3 DNA: TGTGCCAGCAGCTCTGCTGAGGTTGTCCAAGAGACCCAGTACTTC
CDR3 protein: CASSSAEVVQETQYF
D gene: -
J gene: TRBJ2-5
V gene: TRBV7-9
clone size: few

CDR3 DNA: TGTGCCAGCAGCTTAGTTCGCGGGAGGGTCTACGAGCAGTACTTC
CDR3 protein: CASSLVRGRVYEQYF
D gene: TRBD2
J gene: TRBJ2-7
V gene: TRBV11-1
clone size: -

CDR3 DNA: TGTGCTAGTGGTTTGGACAGGGCCGATGAGCAGTTCTTC
CDR3 protein: CASGLDRADEQFF
D gene: -
J gene: TRBJ2-1
V gene: TRBV12-5
clone size: many

CDR3 DNA: TGTGCCAGCAGCCAGACAGGGTGGGGGGACACTGAAGCTTTCTTT
CDR3 protein: CASSQTGWGDTEAFF
D gene: TRBD1
J gene: TRBJ1-1
V gene: TRBV5-4
clone size: -

CDR3 DNA: TGCAGTGCTCCGCGAGATGTCGAGCAGTTCTTC
CDR3 protein: CSAPRDVEQFF
D gene: -
J gene: TRBJ2-1
V gene: TRBV20-1
clone size: -

CDR3 DNA: TGTGCCAGCAGTTTAAGCGGGGCCCCCTCCTACAATGAGCAGTTCTTC
CDR3 protein: CASSLSGAPSYNEQFF
D gene: TRBD2
J gene: TRBJ2-1
V gene: TRBV12-3/TRBV12-4
clone size: few

CDR3 DNA: TGTGCCAGCATTATGGACGGGAACTCTGGAAACACCATATATTTT
CDR3 protein: CASIMDGNSGNTIYF
D gene: -
J gene: TRBJ1-3
V gene: TRBV6-1
clone size: -

CDR3 DNA: TGTGCCAGCAGCTTAGGAGGGGGCTCTGAAGCTTTCTTT
CDR3 protein: CASSLGGGSEAFF
D gene: TRBD1
J gene: TRBJ1-1
V gene: TRBV7-3
clone size: many

CDR3 DNA: TGTGCCAGCAGCGGGGGTTGGTATGGCTACACCTTC
CDR3 protein: CASSGGWYGYTF
D gene: -
J gene: TRBJ1-2
V gene: TRBV3-1
clone size: many

CDR3 DNA: TGTGCCAGCAGTTACGGGGTAGGGCAGGACTCGTCAGGCTACACCTTC
CDR3 protein: CASSYGVGQDSSGYTF
D gene: -
J gene: TRBJ1-2
V gene: TRBV6-5
clone size: few

CDR3 DNA: TGTGCCAGCAGCGGTGTGGGACAGACCACAGATACGCAGTATTTT
CDR3 protein: CASSGVGQTTDTQYF
D gene: TRBD1
J gene: TRBJ2-3
V gene: TRBV5-6
clone size: few

CDR3 DNA: TGCGCCAGCAGCCAAGATCCCGCTACGGACAGGGGATACACCTTC
CDR3 protein: CASSQDPATDRGYTF
D gene: TRBD1
J gene: TRBJ1-2
V gene: TRBV4-1
clone size: -

CDR3 DNA: TGCGCCAGCAGCCCGGGGGTCCGCTCCTACAATGAGCAGTTCTTC
CDR3 protein: CASSPGVRSYNEQFF
D gene: -
J gene: TRBJ2-1
V gene: TRBV5-1
clone size: many

CDR3 DNA: TGTGCCAGCAAAGTGACTAGCGGGCCGGGGCAGACCCAGTACTTC
CDR3 protein: CASKVTSGPGQTQYF
D gene: TRBD2
J gene: TRBJ2-5
V gene: TRBV27
clone size: few

CDR3 DNA: TGCAGTGCTGGCGGGGCAACTCCCCCCTACGAGCAGTACTTC
CDR3 protein: CSAGGATPPYEQYF
D gene: -
J gene: TRBJ2-7
V gene: TRBV20-1
clone size: many

CDR3 DNA: TGTGCCAGTAGACAGATTACGGACACCGGGGAGCTGTTTTTT
CDR3 protein: CASRQITDTGELFF
D gene: -
J gene: TRBJ2-2
V gene: TRBV19
clone size: -

CDR3 DNA: TGTGCCAGCTCACCAACCCGGGACAGGGACACCTACGAGCAGTACTTC
CDR3 protein: CASSPTRDRDTYEQYF
D gene: TRBD1
J gene: TRBJ2-7
V gene: TRBV18
clone size: few

CDR3 DNA: TGTGCCAGCAGTGAGGGTAGGCAGGGCCAAGAGACCCAGTACTTC
CDR3 protein: CASSEGRQGQETQYF
D gene: -
J gene: TRBJ2-5
V gene: TRBV2
clone size: many

CDR3 DNA: TGCGCCAGCAGAGGAGAGAGGAGGAACACCATATATTTT
CDR3 protein: CASRGERRNTIYF
D gene: -
J gene: TRBJ1-3
V gene: TRBV10-1
clone size: once

CDR3 DNA: TGTGCCAGCAGCTTCCGGGACAGGAGAGCCTACGAGCAGTACTTC
CDR3 protein: CASSFRDRRAYEQYF
D gene: TRBD1
J gene: TRBJ2-7
V gene: TRBV7-9
clone size: many

CDR3 DNA: TGTGCCAGCAGCATCGGACAGGGGAAGTATTCACCCCTCCACTTT
CDR3 protein: CASSIGQGKYSPLHF
D gene: TRBD1
J gene: TRBJ1-6
V gene: TRBV5-5
clone size: few

CDR3 DNA: TGTGCCGCCGGCCGTGGAGGGATTGGTGAAAAACTGTTTTTT
CDR3 protein: CAAGRGGIGEKLFF
D gene: -
J gene: TRBJ1-4
V gene: TRBV6-1
clone size: -

CDR3 DNA: TGTGCCAGCAGTTTTTGGGGCGGCTACACCTTC
CDR3 protein: CASSFWGGYTF
D gene: -
J gene: TRBJ1-2
V gene: TRBV12-3/TRBV12-4
clone size: many

CDR3 DNA: TGCGCCAGCAGCTTGGAACAGGGTGGCTACACCTTC
CDR3 protein: CASSLEQGGYTF
D gene: -
J gene: TRBJ1-2
V gene: TRBV5-1
clone size: many

CDR3 DNA: TGTGCCAGTCGTCCGGGGCAGGGGGGCTCCTACGAGCAGTACTTC
CDR3 protein: CASRPGQGGSYEQYF
D gene: -
J gene: TRBJ2-7
V gene: TRBV12-3/TRBV12-4
clone size: few

CDR3 DNA: TGTGCCAGCAGTGAAGGGGACAGGGGGAAACAGCCCCAGCATTTT
CDR3 protein: CASSEGDRGKQPQHF
D gene: TRBD1
J gene: TRBJ1-5
V gene: TRBV6-1
clone size: -

CDR3 DNA: TGTGCCGCCCTCCGGGCCGCTTTGACTCCCGCGTCTGGGGCCAACGTCCTGACTTTC
CDR3 protein: CAALRAALTPASGANVLTF
D gene: -
J gene: TRBJ2-6
V gene: TRBV28
clone size: few

CDR3 DNA: TGTGCCATCAGACCGACAGGGGGGAGCTCCTACGAGCAGTACTTC
CDR3 protein: CAIRPTGGSSYEQYF
D gene: TRBD1
J gene: TRBJ2-7
V gene: TRBV10-3
clone size: many

CDR3 DNA: TGTGCCACCCAGGTTATCCGGAATGAAAAACTGTTTTTT
CDR3 protein: CATQVIRNEKLFF
D gene: -
J gene: TRBJ1-4
V gene: TRBV6-1
clone size: -

CDR3 DNA: TGTGCCAGCAGAGAGGGACAGACGCAAGCTTTCTTT
CDR3 protein: CASREGQTQAFF
D gene: TRBD1
J gene: TRBJ1-1
V gene: TRBV12-3/TRBV12-4
clone size: many

CDR3 DNA: TGCAGCGTTGAGGGACAGGGGGTTTACGAGCAGTACTTC
CDR3 protein: CSVEGQGVYEQYF
D gene: TRBD1
J gene: TRBJ2-7
V gene: TRBV29-1
clone size: few